A selection of T cell receptor beta chains follows, all from one sample in a study of blood T cell repertoires in COVID-19. Libraries were prepared by immunoSEQ multiplex PCR; TCRdb keeps only in-frame clonotypes and omits some of them. The sample lists fewer than 250,000 clones; approximately 83% were seen once. Sequenced: peripheral blood. These receptors all come from a woman aged 50 to 60 with acute or convalescent COVID-19. Each CDR3 is given with its conserved first and last residue. D genes are given only for firm matches. Rows may omit the clone size; those that give it use once, few, many or a size class.

j_call	v_call	clone_size	d_call	cdr3_length	cdr3_aa	cdr3_nt
TRBJ2-7	TRBV19	once	TRBD1	14	CASSFRQGIYEQYF	TGTGCCAGTAGCTTTAGACAGGGAATCTACGAGCAGTACTTC
TRBJ2-2	TRBV28	-	-	14	CASSLGGNTGELFF	TGTGCCAGCAGTTTGGGGGGGAACACCGGGGAGCTGTTTTTT
TRBJ1-1	TRBV29-1	-	-	15	CSVSTSSQVNTEAFF	TGCAGCGTCTCTACATCGTCCCAGGTGAACACTGAAGCTTTCTTT
TRBJ1-2	TRBV21-1	-	-	15	CASSKGSRGLNGYTF	TGTGCCAGCAGCAAAGGGAGCAGGGGCTTGAATGGCTACACCTTC
TRBJ2-5	TRBV3-1/TRBV3-2	-	-	15	CASSGRGGPQETQYF	TGTGCCAGCAGCGGTAGGGGGGGACCTCAAGAGACCCAGTACTTC
TRBJ2-1	TRBV5-1	-	TRBD2	15	CASSPGTSGDNEQFF	TGCGCCAGCAGCCCCGGGACTAGCGGAGACAATGAGCAGTTCTTC
TRBJ2-7	TRBV7-9	-	-	15	CASSPNRVGKAEQYF	TGTGCCAGCAGCCCGAACAGGGTAGGTAAGGCCGAGCAGTACTTC
TRBJ2-7	TRBV29-1	-	-	12	CSVVDSSYEQYF	TGCAGCGTTGTAGACAGCTCCTACGAGCAGTACTTC
TRBJ1-2	TRBV10-3	-	TRBD1	14	CAISVDRGLHGYTF	TGTGCCATCAGTGTCGACAGGGGGCTCCACGGCTACACCTTC
TRBJ1-1	TRBV10-3	-	-	14	CAISEGQTNTEAFF	TGTGCCATCAGTGAGGGGCAGACGAACACTGAAGCTTTCTTT
TRBJ2-7	TRBV19	-	-	14	CASSVDRSGGRQYF	TGTGCCAGTAGTGTCGACCGCTCAGGTGGTCGGCAGTACTTC
TRBJ2-1	TRBV4-3	-	-	16	CASSQEILTPWNEQFF	TGCGCCAGCAGCCAAGAAATACTCACTCCGTGGAATGAGCAGTTCTTC
TRBJ2-7	TRBV27	-	TRBD2	15	CASSALAGDPREQYF	TGTGCCAGCAGTGCACTAGCGGGAGACCCCCGCGAGCAGTACTTC
TRBJ2-1	TRBV4-1	-	TRBD1	18	CASSQAGQLRTGSIEQFF	TGCGCCAGCAGCCAAGCGGGACAGCTTCGGACAGGGAGTATTGAGCAGTTCTTC
TRBJ2-2	TRBV7-9	few	-	13	CARVDRYTGELFF	TGTGCCAGGGTGGACAGATACACCGGGGAGCTGTTTTTT
TRBJ1-1	TRBV14	-	-	14	CASSRDGLNTEAFF	TGTGCCAGCAGCCGAGACGGTTTGAACACTGAAGCTTTCTTT
TRBJ1-3	TRBV30	-	-	14	CAWSRRTEENTIYF	TGTGCCTGGAGTCGGAGAACCGAGGAGAACACCATATATTTT
TRBJ2-3	TRBV5-8	-	TRBD2	14	CASSRREGADTQYF	TGTGCCAGCAGCCGGAGGGAGGGCGCCGATACGCAGTATTTT
TRBJ2-7	TRBV18	-	-	15	CASSPRAKGSYEQYF	TGTGCCAGCTCTCCCAGGGCGAAGGGCTCCTACGAGCAGTACTTC
TRBJ2-7	TRBV15	-	-	15	CATSRDWGQAYEQYF	TGTGCCACCAGCAGAGATTGGGGACAAGCCTACGAGCAGTACTTC
TRBJ2-1	TRBV3-1/TRBV3-2	-	TRBD2	16	CASRLTTSGSGNEQFF	TGTGCCAGCAGGTTAACTACTAGCGGGAGTGGCAATGAGCAGTTCTTC
TRBJ2-7	TRBV19	-	-	15	CASRLLPGISYEQYF	TGTGCCAGTAGGCTCCTCCCAGGGATCTCGTACGAGCAGTACTTC
TRBJ2-5	TRBV3-1/TRBV3-2	-	-	15	CASSQVDGSSQTQYF	TGTGCCAGCAGCCAAGTGGACGGGAGCTCACAGACCCAGTACTTC
TRBJ2-7	TRBV5-1	-	TRBD1	16	CASSLSGDSAAYEQYF	TGCGCCAGCAGCTTGTCCGGGGACAGTGCTGCCTACGAGCAGTACTTC
TRBJ2-7	TRBV29-1	-	TRBD1	11	CSVVTGGRQYF	TGCAGCGTTGTTACAGGGGGAAGGCAGTACTTC
TRBJ2-2	TRBV3-1/TRBV3-2	few	TRBD2	14	CASSQVSGRGELFF	TGTGCCAGCAGCCAAGTAAGCGGGAGAGGGGAGCTGTTTTTT
TRBJ2-7	TRBV27	-	-	11	CASGVYYEQYF	TGTGCCAGCGGAGTATACTACGAGCAGTACTTC
TRBJ2-7	TRBV7-2	few	TRBD1	15	CASSPQGQGSREQYF	TGTGCCAGCAGCCCCCAGGGACAGGGTTCTCGGGAGCAGTACTTC
TRBJ1-3	TRBV29-1	-	TRBD1	13	CSAGQGAGNTIYF	TGCAGCGCCGGACAGGGGGCGGGAAACACCATATATTTT
TRBJ1-1	TRBV30	-	TRBD1	12	CAWRRDRGVAFF	TGTGCCTGGAGGAGGGACAGGGGGGTAGCTTTCTTT
TRBJ1-1	TRBV13	-	-	17	CASSFLPKMGKNTEAFF	TGTGCCAGCAGCTTTCTGCCCAAGATGGGCAAGAACACTGAAGCTTTCTTT
TRBJ2-1	TRBV12-5	-	TRBD1	14	CASGPGQGRHEQFF	TGTGCTAGTGGTCCCGGACAGGGGCGGCATGAGCAGTTCTTC
TRBJ2-1	TRBV3-1/TRBV3-2	-	TRBD2	16	CASSQDWTGGRDEQFF	TGTGCCAGCAGCCAAGATTGGACGGGAGGGCGGGATGAGCAGTTCTTC
TRBJ2-7	TRBV10-3	-	TRBD2	13	CATTAGGRYEQYF	TGTGCCACAACGGCGGGAGGCCGCTACGAGCAGTACTTC
TRBJ1-4	TRBV18	-	-	15	CASSPVGASNEKLFF	TGTGCCAGCTCACCAGTAGGGGCGTCTAATGAAAAACTGTTTTTT
TRBJ1-1	TRBV6-5	-	-	13	CASSYTQNTEAFF	TGTGCCAGCAGTTACACTCAGAACACTGAAGCTTTCTTT
TRBJ2-3	TRBV30	-	-	14	CAWTHTGRTDTQYF	TGTGCCTGGACTCATACCGGGAGAACAGATACGCAGTATTTT
TRBJ1-5	TRBV7-9	-	-	17	CASSLWQGTYSNQPQHF	TGTGCCAGCAGCTTATGGCAGGGGACATATAGCAATCAGCCCCAGCATTTT